A single T cell receptor beta chain is shown here with its context. What it recognizes is unknown. The data were produced by immunoSEQ multiplex PCR, yet TCRdb's version contains in-frame clones alone and is incomplete. The sample contains roughly 25,000 clones, 86% of which appear only once. The data originate from a study of ipilimumab plus nivolumab after autologous stem cell transplantation. Study-level information: Patients received a median of roughly five ipilimumab and about 8 nivolumab doses. DLBCL patients had primary refractory or relapsed disease.

The CDR3 runs to 14 residues. The V and J ends lost 3 bases and 9 bases respectively, with 16 bases between them. Per germline, CDR1 SNHLY and CDR2 FYNNEI. Checkpoint therapy with ipilimumab 1 mg/kg began 14 to 28 days after transplant. Whole-study findings and limits: Authors suggest TCR repertoire, Treg phenotype and gut microbiota support further study.

The receptor's source is a male donor with diffuse large B-cell lymphoma. The sequences come from PBMCs, collected in a trial of ipilimumab plus nivolumab as post-transplant consolidation. This sequence joins TRBV2 and TRBJ2-3, with D unclear. CDR3 coding DNA: TGTGCCAGCAGTGAGGTAGGATCCGGGCCAACGCAGTATTTT. It is translated as CASSEVGSGPTQYF.